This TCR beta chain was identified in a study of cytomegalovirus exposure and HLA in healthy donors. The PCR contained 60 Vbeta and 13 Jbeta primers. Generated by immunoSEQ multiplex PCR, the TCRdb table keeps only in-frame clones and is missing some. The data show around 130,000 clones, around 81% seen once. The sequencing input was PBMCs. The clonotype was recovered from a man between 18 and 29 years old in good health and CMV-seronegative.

Here the CDR3 DNA reads TGTGCCAGTAGTGCGCGCTACAGGGCAGCTAATGAAAAACTGTTTTTT. It specifies CASSARYRAANEKLFF. The J gene is TRBJ1-4, the V gene TRBV19; D might be TRBD1 (6 bases). Germline values: CDR1 LNHDA, CDR2 SQIVND (reference sequence). V lost 5 bases and J lost 3, with 16 bases in between. This CDR3 spans 16 amino acids.